This T cell receptor beta chain derives from a study of T cells after yellow fever vaccination. In the study overall: The SMART-Seq v4 Ultra Low Input method served to prepare the low-cell-number fractions.

Generation of TCR cDNA used 5'RACE template switching (which added a universal primer site and UMIs). TCRdb used MiXCR to reprocess the 5' RACE reads, holding one entry per CDR3 protein. This table holds 150,000 to 200,000 distinct CDR3 sequences, 5.5% to 8% found once. This clonotype was detected many times. As yet, its antigen is unknown. Germline V gene data show CDR1 as SGHNT and CDR2 as YENEEA. CDR3 length equals 13 residues. Trimming took 6 bases from V and 6 from J; bases not matched to a gene: 3. Study-wide findings and caveats: Abundant clonotypes (contaminants from the bulk population) could be present in FACS-sorted repertoires.

The chain couples TRBV11-3 to TRBJ2-2; the match to TRBD2 covers 8 bases. Sequences were derived from CD4+ T cells sorted from PBMCs, sampled on the day of the first yellow fever vaccination. The sequence was obtained from a man aged 18 to 29 who received the YFV17D yellow fever vaccine. The CDR3 loop is CASRHGRAGELFF. In nucleotides, the CDR3 is TGTGCCAGCAGACACGGGAGGGCCGGGGAGCTGTTTTTT.